The present entry profiles one TCR beta chain with its context. This CDR3 comprises 16 residues. Germline V gene lookup returns CDR1 MGHRA and CDR2 YSYEKL. Trimming took 3 bases from V and 4 from J; bases not matched to a gene: 9. The method was immunoSEQ multiplex PCR; TCRdb's version includes in-frame clones alone and lacks a portion of them. Of approximately 46,000 clones in the sample, roughly 73% were seen once. The sample comes from a study of blood T cell repertoires in COVID-19. This TCR was recovered from a man older than 75 with acute or convalescent COVID-19. V is TRBV4-1 and J is TRBJ2-1, with 7 bases identical to TRBD2. The specimen sequenced was peripheral blood. CDR3 protein: CASSQGVSGWYNEQFF. In DNA form, the CDR3 reads TGCGCCAGCAGCCAGGGGGTTAGCGGGTGGTACAATGAGCAGTTCTTC.